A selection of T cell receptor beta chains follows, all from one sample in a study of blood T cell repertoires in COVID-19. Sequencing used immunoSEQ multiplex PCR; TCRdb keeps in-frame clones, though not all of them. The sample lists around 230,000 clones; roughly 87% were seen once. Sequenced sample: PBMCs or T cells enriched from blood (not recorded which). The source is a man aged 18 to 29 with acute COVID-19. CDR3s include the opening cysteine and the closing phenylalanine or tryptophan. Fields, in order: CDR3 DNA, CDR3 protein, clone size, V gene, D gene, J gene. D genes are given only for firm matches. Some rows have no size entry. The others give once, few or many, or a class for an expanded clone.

TGTGCCAGCAGACGAACAGTTAATGAAAAACTGTTTTTT | CASRRTVNEKLFF | once | TRBV6-5 | . | TRBJ1-4
TGTGCCAGCAGCCAAGAAGACAGCTCCTACGAGCAGTACTTC | CASSQEDSSYEQYF | . | TRBV3-1/TRBV3-2 | . | TRBJ2-7
TGCAGTGCTAGTCAAGGGAGGGCTGAAAAACTGTTTTTT | CSASQGRAEKLFF | . | TRBV20-1 | . | TRBJ1-4
TGTGCCAGCAGTAAACTAGCGGGAGCCCCCTCCTACAATGAGCAGTTCTTC | CASSKLAGAPSYNEQFF | . | TRBV28 | TRBD2 | TRBJ2-1
TGCAGCGTTGTGAGGGTTTACACTGAAGCTTTCTTT | CSVVRVYTEAFF | . | TRBV29-1 | . | TRBJ1-1
TGTGCCAGCAGTTCCCTCAGCGGGACGGAGCAGTTCTTC | CASSSLSGTEQFF | . | TRBV6-2/TRBV6-3 | TRBD2 | TRBJ2-1
TGCGCCAGCAGTTACCTCCCGGGGGAGGGGACGACTGAAGCTTTCTTT | CASSYLPGEGTTEAFF | . | TRBV5-1 | . | TRBJ1-1
TGTGCCAGCAGTTACACCACAGGGTCCGGAAACACCATATATTTT | CASSYTTGSGNTIYF | few | TRBV6-2/TRBV6-3 | . | TRBJ1-3
TGTGCCAGTAGTCCCCGTCAACACAGGAGCTATGGCTACACCTTC | CASSPRQHRSYGYTF | . | TRBV19 | . | TRBJ1-2
TGTGCCAGCAGGCTAGCGGGAGTCATCGGGGAGCTGTTTTTT | CASRLAGVIGELFF | . | TRBV28 | TRBD2 | TRBJ2-2
TGTGCCAGCAGTTTAGGGCGGGATGTAGATACGCAGTATTTT | CASSLGRDVDTQYF | . | TRBV28 | . | TRBJ2-3
TGTGCCAGCAGACGACAGAAGGACGTCTACACCTTC | CASRRQKDVYTF | . | TRBV12-3/TRBV12-4 | . | TRBJ1-2
TGCGCCAGCAGCCGTTCGACAGGGGGGTCCTACGAGCAGTACTTC | CASSRSTGGSYEQYF | . | TRBV4-1 | TRBD1 | TRBJ2-7
TGTGCCAGCAGCTTTGGAAGGAGCTATGTGGCTGGCTACACCTTC | CASSFGRSYVAGYTF | . | TRBV5-4 | . | TRBJ1-2
TGTGCCAGCAGCCCGGACACTAATAATTCACCCCTCCACTTT | CASSPDTNNSPLHF | . | TRBV3-1/TRBV3-2 | . | TRBJ1-6
TGCGCCAGCAGCCAAGAGGGGGGTACTGGGGCCAACGTCCTGACTTTC | CASSQEGGTGANVLTF | few | TRBV4-3 | . | TRBJ2-6
TGTGCCAGCAGTTACCCCCGGGAGGGCTCCTACAATGAGCAGTTCTTC | CASSYPREGSYNEQFF | . | TRBV6-2/TRBV6-3 | TRBD2 | TRBJ2-1
TGTGCCACCGCCTTGGGGACAGGGATCTCCCAGGACTATGGCTACACCTTC | CATALGTGISQDYGYTF | . | TRBV15 | TRBD1 | TRBJ1-2
TGTGCCAGCAGCTCCACACTAGCGGGGACCGGGGAGCTGTTTTTT | CASSSTLAGTGELFF | . | TRBV11-2 | TRBD2 | TRBJ2-2
TGTGCCAGCAGCCAACAGGGGGCTGACCACGAGCAGTACTTC | CASSQQGADHEQYF | . | TRBV5-4 | TRBD1 | TRBJ2-7
TGTGCCAGCAGTTCAATCAGGGGGCGGACTGAAGCTTTCTTT | CASSSIRGRTEAFF | . | TRBV27 | TRBD1 | TRBJ1-1
TGTGCCAGCAGCGCGGGACTAGCGGGATCCAATGAGCAGTTCTTC | CASSAGLAGSNEQFF | . | TRBV5-6 | TRBD2 | TRBJ2-1
TGTGCCACCAGCAGAGAGGCAGGGGATTCCTACGAGCAGTACTTC | CATSREAGDSYEQYF | . | TRBV15 | . | TRBJ2-7
TGTGCCAGCAGCGGCTCAGGGGCCTACAATGAGCAGTTCTTC | CASSGSGAYNEQFF | few | TRBV7-2 | . | TRBJ2-1
TGTGCCTGGCAGGATACTAGCTCCTACAATGAGCAGTTCTTC | CAWQDTSSYNEQFF | . | TRBV30 | . | TRBJ2-1
TGTGCCAGCAGCGTTAATAACCTAGCGGAGACCGAGCAGTACTTC | CASSVNNLAETEQYF | few | TRBV9 | TRBD2 | TRBJ2-7
TGTGCCTCAAGAGAGTGGGCTAGCGGGAGTGGGGATACGCAGTATTTT | CASREWASGSGDTQYF | . | TRBV2 | TRBD2 | TRBJ2-3
TGTGCCAGTAGTGCACAGGTGAGAGGCACTGAAGCTTTCTTT | CASSAQVRGTEAFF | . | TRBV19 | . | TRBJ1-1
TGTGCCTCCCAGGCCCCACTAGCGGGGAAAGATACGCAGTATTTT | CASQAPLAGKDTQYF | . | TRBV7-9 | TRBD2 | TRBJ2-3
TGTGCCAGCAGTGCCGGGACAAGAGGGAACACTGAAGCTTTCTTT | CASSAGTRGNTEAFF | . | TRBV2 | . | TRBJ1-1
TGTGCCACCAGTGATGCAACAGGGGATGAGCAGTTCTTC | CATSDATGDEQFF | . | TRBV24-1 | TRBD1 | TRBJ2-1
TGTGCCAGCCGGCGGACATTAGGTGAGACTGAAGCTTTCTTT | CASRRTLGETEAFF | . | TRBV18 | . | TRBJ1-1
TGTGCCAGCAGCCCCTACCTAGACAGTCCCAATGAGCAGTTCTTC | CASSPYLDSPNEQFF | . | TRBV7-6 | . | TRBJ2-1
TGTGCCAGCAGTCCGACAGGGGGCTCCTACGAGCAGTACTTC | CASSPTGGSYEQYF | . | TRBV28 | TRBD1 | TRBJ2-7
TGTGCCAGCAGTTCCCTGGGGGGGTCATCTAGCACAGATACGCAGTATTTT | CASSSLGGSSSTDTQYF | . | TRBV28 | TRBD2 | TRBJ2-3
TGTGCCAGCAGCCCATTAGCGGGAGGTACCTACAATGAGCAGTTCTTC | CASSPLAGGTYNEQFF | . | TRBV3-1/TRBV3-2 | TRBD2 | TRBJ2-1
TGTGCCAGCAGCTCCCAGGACTATGGCTACACCTTC | CASSSQDYGYTF | . | TRBV11-3 | . | TRBJ1-2
TGTGCCAGCAGTTCCTACAGGGCCAATGAGCAGTTCTTC | CASSSYRANEQFF | . | TRBV27 | . | TRBJ2-1
TGTGCCAGCAGACCCGGACAGAACACTGAAGCTTTCTTT | CASRPGQNTEAFF | . | TRBV2 | . | TRBJ1-1
TGTGCCAGTAGTGGGACAGAGGGTATGGTCCTTACTTCACCCCTCCACTTT | CASSGTEGMVLTSPLHF | . | TRBV19 | TRBD1 | TRBJ1-6
TGTGCCAGCAGTTTTAGGACAGTTTCTGAAGAGCAGTACTTC | CASSFRTVSEEQYF | . | TRBV27 | . | TRBJ2-7
TGCAGTGCTCTGAGCGGGTTTGAGCAGTTCTTC | CSALSGFEQFF | . | TRBV20-1 | . | TRBJ2-1
TGTGCCAGCAGCTTAGCTCGGACAGGGCGAGAGACCCAGTACTTC | CASSLARTGRETQYF | . | TRBV7-2 | TRBD1 | TRBJ2-5
TGCGCCAGCAAAGACAGCCAAGGGGGTCCGGAGACCCAGTACTTC | CASKDSQGGPETQYF | . | TRBV5-1 | . | TRBJ2-5
TGCAGCTTGGGGCAGGGATACAATGAGCAGTTCTTC | CSLGQGYNEQFF | . | TRBV29-1 | . | TRBJ2-1
TGTGCCAGCAGCTCGACTAGCGGGAGGGCCTCGAGTGAGCAGTTCTTC | CASSSTSGRASSEQFF | . | TRBV5-5 | TRBD2 | TRBJ2-1
TGCGCCAGCAGCCAAGGTCGCCCGCGGAGGGACTATGGCTACACCTTC | CASSQGRPRRDYGYTF | . | TRBV4-1 | . | TRBJ1-2
TGTGCCAGCAGCTTGGTAGCGGACTACGAGCAGTACTTC | CASSLVADYEQYF | . | TRBV5-5 | . | TRBJ2-7
TGTGCCAGCAGCATACAGGGCGGTCAGCCCCAGCATTTT | CASSIQGGQPQHF | . | TRBV7-2 | . | TRBJ1-5
TGCGCCAGCAGCTTGGACCGGGATCGAGAGACCCAGTACTTC | CASSLDRDRETQYF | . | TRBV5-1 | . | TRBJ2-5
TGTGCCAGCAGAGCTACAGCAGCCGAGCAGTACTTC | CASRATAAEQYF | . | TRBV6-5 | . | TRBJ2-7
TGTGCCAGCTCACCACTTCCTCCGGGACAGGGGACCTACGAGCAGTACTTC | CASSPLPPGQGTYEQYF | few | TRBV18 | TRBD1 | TRBJ2-7
TGTGCCAGCAGCGGACAGTCCTACGAGCAGTACTTC | CASSGQSYEQYF | once | TRBV2 | . | TRBJ2-7